The sequence of this T cell receptor (beta chain) was determined in a study of shared clonotypes between healthy human individuals. Overall study context: Every donor yielded three CD4 naive, three CD4 memory, two CD8 naive and one CD8 memory plate. Study observations and caveats: A handful of donors showed sharing of approximately 5% of naive CD4 clonotypes.

V gave up 2 bases and J gave up 4 bases, with 11 bases separating them. The CDR3 runs to 14 residues. The germline V gene has CDR1 SGHTA and CDR2 FQGTGA. Every contributor of samples was a Caucasian grown-up residing in Nashville, Tennessee. Concerning this clone itself: The target antigen is unknown.

Genomic DNA of each subset was evenly split across several immunoSEQ plates. Data came from immunoSEQ multiplex PCR; TCRdb stores just in-frame clones and leaves some out. The sample includes more than 2,000,000 clones, 85% to 95% of them seen just once. This receptor was obtained from a man younger than 35 in good health. Some clones in this sample may be carry-over from other donors' samples. The sequenced sample consisted of naive CD4+ T cells from PBMCs. Sample subset: CD45RA+ positively selected. The chain carries TRBV7-3 and TRBJ2-5; D assignment may be TRBD1 or TRBD2 (6 bases each). CDR3 sequence reads: CASSLGGPGETQYF. CDR3 DNA sequence: TGTGCCAGCAGCTTAGGGGGGCCGGGAGAGACCCAGTACTTC.